This TCR beta chain was found in a study of CD8 T cells in ankylosing spondylitis. Study conclusions and caveats: A motif in TCR beta, a set of under ten highly homologous variants, appeared characteristic of ankylosing spondylitis blood. Disease-associated clonotypes exhibited CD8+ identity and were relatively infrequent in peripheral blood. There was reportedly significant enrichment of clones that were disease-linked in matched ankylosing spondylitis synovial fluid.

Using quantitative 5'-RACE with molecular barcodes, the authors made TCR beta libraries. TCRdb re-analysed the 5' RACE reads in MiXCR, keeping a single row per CDR3 protein. The sample lists roughly 160,000 distinct CDR3 sequences; around a tenth were seen once. Germline V lookup: CDR1 SGHRS, CDR2 YFSETQ. The length of the CDR3 is 15 residues. The ends lost 3 bases at V and 4 bases at J; junction bases unmatched: 7. This clonotype was observed a handful of times. Its antigen is not known. V and J are TRBV5-1 and TRBJ2-3; TRBD1 matches 8 bases. The sequenced sample consisted of blood, either unsorted or a sorted T cell fraction (not recorded which). The TCR sequence derives from a female donor with ankylosing spondylitis or in good health (not recorded which). The CDR3 DNA reads as TGCGCCAGCAGCTGGCTGGACAGGGAAGCAGATACGCAGTATTTT. Translated, it gives CASSWLDREADTQYF.